This T cell receptor (beta chain) was captured by sequencing in a study of vaccination and CD4 T cells after COVID-19. Study background: Two Hispanic individuals were among six male and four female convalescent patients.

The treatment is: roughly 10-day PBMC culture with coronavirus spike peptide pools or control peptides (ViraFEST assay). The unexposed donor's CD4+ T cells were collected before the COVID-19 pandemic (2011-2018). TCR sequencing followed the expansion of antigen-specific T cells with peptide pools in ViraFEST. Points on this clonotype: The target antigen is unknown.

Germline lookup yields CDR1 MNHNS and CDR2 SASEGT. There are 14 residues in the CDR3. The trim removed 7 bases at V and 3 bases at J, leaving 6 bases unmatched. Cultured CD4+ T-cell DNA underwent Oncomine TCR Beta short-read sequencing. Genomic DNA from cultured CD4+ T cells was extracted. Each CDR3 protein is one row after TCRdb ran MiXCR on the PCR reads. The table records more than 8,500 distinct CDR3 sequences, 28% of them present only once. The TCR originated in a human donor in good health. The sequenced material came from CD4+ T cells from blood, cultured in vitro. The rearrangement uses TRBV6-1 and TRBJ2-7; 10 bases are a match to TRBD1. CDR3 bases: TGTGCCAGCACTCGGACAGGGGGGATCTACGAGCAGTACTTC. It translates to CASTRTGGIYEQYF.